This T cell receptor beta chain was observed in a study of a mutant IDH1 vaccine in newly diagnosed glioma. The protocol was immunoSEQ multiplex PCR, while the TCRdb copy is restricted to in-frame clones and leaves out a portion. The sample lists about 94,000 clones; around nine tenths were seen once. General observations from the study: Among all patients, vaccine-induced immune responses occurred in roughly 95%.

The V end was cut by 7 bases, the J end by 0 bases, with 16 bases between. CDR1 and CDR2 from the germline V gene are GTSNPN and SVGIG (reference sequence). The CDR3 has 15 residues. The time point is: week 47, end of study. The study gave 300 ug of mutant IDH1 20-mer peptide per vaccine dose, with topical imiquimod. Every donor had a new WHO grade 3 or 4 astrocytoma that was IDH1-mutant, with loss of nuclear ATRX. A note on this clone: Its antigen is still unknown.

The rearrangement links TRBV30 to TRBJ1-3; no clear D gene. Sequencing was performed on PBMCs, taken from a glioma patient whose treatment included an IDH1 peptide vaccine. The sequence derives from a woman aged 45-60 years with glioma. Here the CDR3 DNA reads TGTGCCTACGGGGATCCGAGGACCTCTGGAAACACCATATATTTT. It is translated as CAYGDPRTSGNTIYF.